The 23 T cell receptor beta chains presented below share a single source sample, sequenced in a study of cytomegalovirus exposure and HLA in healthy donors. 60 Vbeta and 13 Jbeta primers were used in PCR. TCRdb's table, derived via immunoSEQ multiplex PCR, lists solely in-frame clones and lacks some. Among around 150,000 clones listed, roughly 79% were seen once. Input material: PBMCs. All receptors derive from a male donor in good health and CMV-seropositive.

The chain recombines TRBV14 with TRBJ1-2; D remains ambiguous. This CDR3 has 13 amino acids. Trimming removed 3 bases at V and 8 bases at J, with 13 bases between. CDR1 is SGHDN and CDR2 is FVKESK in the germline V gene. The CDR3 DNA reads TGTGCCAGCAGCCAGTTAAGAGCGGGCGGCTACACCTTC. As protein: CASSQLRAGGYTF.

This chain uses TRBV7-2 with TRBJ2-5, with TRBD2 matching 11 bases. The CDR3 runs to 12 residues. Germline values: CDR1 SGHTA, CDR2 FQGNSA. Trimming removed 3 bases from V and 11 bases from J; junction bases left unmatched: 2. The CDR3, as DNA: TGTGCCAGCAGCTTTCTAGCGGGGGGACAGTACTTC. It encodes CASSFLAGGQYF.

This sequence joins TRBV11-2 and TRBJ2-1, with 7 bases fitting TRBD2. This CDR3 comprises 14 residues. The V gene end was trimmed by 3 bases and the J gene end by 9 bases; junction bases not matched to a gene: 8. Germline V gene lookup returns CDR1 SGHAT and CDR2 FQNNGV. The CDR3 loop reads CASSLTTSELEQFF. The CDR3 DNA reads as TGTGCCAGCAGCTTGACTACTAGCGAGCTTGAGCAGTTCTTC.

The gene calls are TRBV2 and TRBJ2-7; a possible D gene is TRBD1 (5 bases). The V and J ends lost 6 bases and 1 base respectively, with 19 bases between them. This CDR3 contains 16 residues. Germline-derived CDR1 and CDR2 are SNHLY and FYNNEI. The CDR3 coding sequence is TGTGCCAGCAGCGGACGGGTGGCAGGGTTTTCCTACGAGCAGTACTTC. Encoded protein: CASSGRVAGFSYEQYF.

This clone was counted a few times. The chain uses TRBV6-5 and TRBJ2-3; a weak D match, TRBD1 (5 bases). Germline V CDR1 and CDR2: MNHEY, SVGAGI. V shed 2 bases and J shed 2 bases, with 8 bases lying between them. The CDR3 has 14 amino acids. Here the CDR3 DNA reads TGTGCCAGCAGTTACGACAGTTACACAGATACGCAGTATTTT. This sequence encodes CASSYDSYTDTQYF.

This chain connects TRBV27 to TRBJ1-2, with 8 bases fitting TRBD1. CDR3 length: 14 residues. The junction had 12 bases not matched to a gene; V was cut back by 7 bases and J by 8 bases. The V gene's germline CDR1 is MNHEY and CDR2 SMNVEV (reference sequence). The CDR3 DNA is TGTGCCAGCACCACCGCCGGACAGGGTGACGGCTACACCTTC. As protein: CASTTAGQGDGYTF.

The CDR3 spells CASRAELNTEAFF. In DNA form, the CDR3 reads TGTGCCAGCAGGGCTGAATTGAACACTGAAGCTTTCTTT. The rearrangement links TRBV7-3 to TRBJ1-1; D gene unclear. Trimming took 6 bases from V and 0 from J, leaving 8 bases between them. This CDR3 is 13 amino acids long. Per germline, CDR1 SGHTA and CDR2 FQGTGA.

The V call is TRBV5-4, the J call TRBJ2-5; D perhaps matches TRBD2 (7 bases). V shed 4 bases and J shed 2 bases, with 15 bases lying between them. The germline CDR1 and CDR2 sequences are SGHNT and YYREEE (reference sequence). This CDR3 spans 15 amino acids. This chain's CDR3 is CASSRVGGRQETQYF. For the CDR3, the DNA is TGTGCCAGCAGCCGCGTGGGGGGGCGTCAAGAGACCCAGTACTTC.

The chain employs TRBV27 and TRBJ1-1; TRBD1 agrees at 7 bases. The CDR3 is 14 amino acids. Germline V gene lookup returns CDR1 MNHEY and CDR2 SMNVEV (reference sequence). The trim removed 3 bases at V and 4 bases at J, leaving 5 bases unmatched. In DNA form, the CDR3 reads TGTGCCAGCAGTTTGGAAGGGGGCGTCACTGAAGCTTTCTTT. Translation: CASSLEGGVTEAFF.

The chain links TRBV7-9 to TRBJ1-1; 10 positions agree with TRBD1. The germline gives CDR1 SEHNR, CDR2 FQNEAQ (reference sequence). The V and J ends lost 5 bases and 1 base, in that order; junction bases with no gene match: 4. The CDR3 contains 15 residues. The DNA for the CDR3 is TGTGCCAGCAGCACCCGGGACAGGGGGAACACTGAAGCTTTCTTT. This gives the protein CASSTRDRGNTEAFF.

Comment on this clone: The same CDR3 arises from other DNA sequences in this sample as well. V and J are TRBV5-1 and TRBJ1-4; TRBD1 matches at 9 bases. Germline CDR1 SGHRS, CDR2 YFSETQ. The length of the CDR3 is 15 residues. The V gene end was trimmed by 1 base and the J gene end by 5 bases; junction bases not matched to a gene: 3. CDR3 region: CASSLPGQGNEKLFF. The CDR3, as DNA: TGCGCCAGCAGCTTGCCGGGACAGGGCAATGAAAAACTGTTTTTT.

This rearrangement joins TRBV6-5 to TRBJ2-1; D might be TRBD2 (5 bases). There are 15 residues in the CDR3. Trimming shortened V by 5 bases and J by 4 bases, and 15 bases separated the two germline ends. Germline values: CDR1 MNHEY, CDR2 SVGAGI. In DNA, the CDR3 is TGTGCCAGCAGTCGGATTCGCCCGGGGTACAATGAGCAGTTCTTC. Its translation: CASSRIRPGYNEQFF.

The chain links TRBV5-1 to TRBJ2-5; no definite D call. Germline V CDR1 and CDR2: SGHRS, YFSETQ. The germline V and J ends were trimmed by 7 bases and 4 bases, with 14 bases remaining between them. This CDR3 is 13 amino acids long. DNA of the CDR3: TGCGCCAGCTATGGAGACCTTGGAGAGACCCAGTACTTC. This gives the protein CASYGDLGETQYF.

CDR3 DNA sequence: TGTGCCAGCAGCTCCCGAGAGCAAGCTACGCAGTATTTT. The encoded protein is CASSSREQATQYF. V and J are TRBV7-2 and TRBJ2-3; no clear D. Per germline, CDR1 SGHTA and CDR2 FQGNSA. V was pared by 4 bases and J by 8 bases, with 13 bases between. This CDR3 has 13 residues.

The gene calls are TRBV5-1 and TRBJ2-1, with 16 nucleotides matching TRBD2. V gave up 4 bases and J gave up 8 bases; unmatched junction bases: 6. The length of the CDR3 is 16 residues. Germline loops: CDR1 SGHRS, CDR2 YFSETQ. The CDR3 region has the DNA TGCGCCAGCAGCCTGGGGACTAGCGGGGGGGCCGATGAGCAGTTCTTC. It is translated as CASSLGTSGGADEQFF.

This rearrangement joins TRBV6-5 to TRBJ2-2; D unclear. The CDR3 runs to 15 residues. Trimming shortened V by 2 bases and J by 4 bases, and 11 bases separated the two germline ends. Germline V gene data show CDR1 as MNHEY and CDR2 as SVGAGI. CDR3: CASSYGPTVTGELFF. In nucleotides, the CDR3 is TGTGCCAGCAGTTACGGCCCCACCGTCACCGGGGAGCTGTTTTTT.

This clone is a singleton in its sample. The V and J genes are TRBV27 and TRBJ1-2, with D perhaps matching TRBD1 (5 bases). There are 13 residues in the CDR3. V was cut by 10 bases and J by 4 bases, with 16 bases left in between. The V gene's germline CDR1 is MNHEY and CDR2 SMNVEV (reference sequence). CDR3 in amino acids: CATKPGLSYGYTF. The DNA of the CDR3 is TGTGCCACCAAGCCGGGACTCAGCTATGGCTACACCTTC.

The CDR3 DNA follows: TGTGCCAGCAGCTTTTCCTCAGGGTTGGGGGAGACCCAGTACTTC. Its translation is CASSFSSGLGETQYF. The rearrangement uses TRBV7-6 and TRBJ2-5; a possible D gene is TRBD1 (5 bases). The CDR3 runs to 15 residues. In germline, CDR1 is SGHVS, CDR2 FNYEAQ. V dropped 3 bases and J dropped 5 bases, with 16 bases sitting between them. Complete variable domain (other parts from reference TRBV7-6 and TRBJ2-5): GAGVSQSPRYKVTKRGQDVALRCDPISGHVSLYWYRQALGQGPEFLTYFNYEAQQDKSGLPNDRFSAERPEGSISTLTIQRTEQRDSAMYRCASSFSSGLGETQYFGPGTRLLVL.

The rearrangement uses TRBV19 and TRBJ1-1; D ambiguous. V was cut by 8 bases and J by 6 bases, with 13 bases left in between. This CDR3 has 12 amino acids. Germline CDR1 is LNHDA and CDR2 is SQIVND (reference sequence). CDR3 residues: CASGSGYSEAFF. In DNA, the CDR3 is TGTGCCAGTGGGTCCGGGTACTCTGAAGCTTTCTTT.

CDR3 nucleotides: TGTGCCAGCAGGCGGGACAGGGAAGAGTACTTC. It is translated as CASRRDREEYF. This rearrangement joins TRBV5-4 to TRBJ2-4; 9 bases are shared with TRBD1. Germline assignment: CDR1 SGHNT and CDR2 YYREEE (reference sequence). The CDR3 runs 11 residues. V lost 5 bases to trimming and J lost 14 bases; unmatched junction nucleotides: 5.

The rearrangement uses TRBV9 and TRBJ1-4; D is ambiguous. This CDR3 is built from 15 residues. Looked up from germline, CDR1 is SGDLS and CDR2 is YYNGEE. Trimming stripped 4 bases from V and 4 bases from J, with 14 bases between. The CDR3 coding sequence is TGTGCCAGCAGCAGGGCGGGAAAGGGTAATGAAAAACTGTTTTTT. This sequence encodes CASSRAGKGNEKLFF. Full variable domain (remainder filled in from reference TRBV9 and TRBJ1-4): DSGVTQTPKHLITATGQRVTLRCSPRSGDLSVYWYQQSLDQGLQFLIQYYNGEERAKGNILERFSAQQFPDLHSELNLSSLELGDSALYFCASSRAGKGNEKLFFGSGTQLSVL.

This clone has only a few counts. The V gene is TRBV6-5, the J gene TRBJ1-2, with 7 bases matching TRBD1. Germline V CDR1 and CDR2: MNHEY, SVGAGI. The CDR3 extends over 13 amino acids. V was clipped by 5 bases and J by 6 bases; unmatched bases: 6. The CDR3 protein is CASSPGTVHGYTF. The CDR3 DNA sequence: TGTGCCAGCAGTCCCGGGACAGTCCATGGCTACACCTTC.

This rearrangement joins TRBV6-6 to TRBJ2-7, with 7 bases identical to TRBD2. CDR3 length: 14 amino acids. The junction had 7 bases not matched to a gene; V was cut back by 8 bases and J by 0 bases. CDR1 and CDR2 from the germline V gene are MNHNY and SVGAGI (reference sequence). The CDR3 loop is CASGGLAASYEQYF. The CDR3 DNA follows: TGTGCCAGCGGGGGTCTAGCGGCCTCCTACGAGCAGTACTTC.